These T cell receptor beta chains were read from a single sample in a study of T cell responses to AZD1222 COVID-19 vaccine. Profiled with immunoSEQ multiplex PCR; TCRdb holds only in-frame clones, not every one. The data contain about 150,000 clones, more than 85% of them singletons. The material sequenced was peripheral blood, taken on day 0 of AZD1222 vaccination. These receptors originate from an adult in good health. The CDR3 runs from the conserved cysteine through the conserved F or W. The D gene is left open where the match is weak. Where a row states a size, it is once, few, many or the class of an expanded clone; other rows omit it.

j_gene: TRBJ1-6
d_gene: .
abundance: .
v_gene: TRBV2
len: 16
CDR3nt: TGTGCCAGCAGTGAAGAGACAAGCTCCTATAATTCACCCCTCCACTTT
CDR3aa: CASSEETSSYNSPLHF

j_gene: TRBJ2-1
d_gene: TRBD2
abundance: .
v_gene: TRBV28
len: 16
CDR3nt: TGTGCCAGCAGTGATAGCGGGAGGTGGGAATACAATGAGCAGTTCTTC
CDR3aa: CASSDSGRWEYNEQFF

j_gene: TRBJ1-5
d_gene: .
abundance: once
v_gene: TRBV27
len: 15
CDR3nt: TGTGCCACCAACCCTGTGGGGATTTACAATCAGCCCCAGCATTTT
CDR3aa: CATNPVGIYNQPQHF

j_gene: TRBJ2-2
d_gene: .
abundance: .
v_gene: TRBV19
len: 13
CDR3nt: TGTGCCAGTAGTATTCTCTCGGGCGGGGAGCTGTTTTTT
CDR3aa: CASSILSGGELFF

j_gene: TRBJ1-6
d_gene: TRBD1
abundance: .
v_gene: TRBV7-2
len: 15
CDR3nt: TGTGCCAGCAACGAACAGGGGGCGCGGAATTCACCCCTCCACTTT
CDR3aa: CASNEQGARNSPLHF

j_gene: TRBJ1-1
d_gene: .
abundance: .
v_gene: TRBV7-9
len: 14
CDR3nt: TGTGCCAGCAGCTTTGATTGGGGAGTCGCTGAAGCTTTCTTT
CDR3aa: CASSFDWGVAEAFF

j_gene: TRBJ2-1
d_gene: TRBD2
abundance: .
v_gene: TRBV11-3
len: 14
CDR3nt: TGTGCCAGCAGCTTAGGCGGGAGCTCCAATGAGCAGTTCTTC
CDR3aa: CASSLGGSSNEQFF

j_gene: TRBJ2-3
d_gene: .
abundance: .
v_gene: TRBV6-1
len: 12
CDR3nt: TGTGCCAGCAGTGAAAGAGTAGATACGCAGTATTTT
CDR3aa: CASSERVDTQYF

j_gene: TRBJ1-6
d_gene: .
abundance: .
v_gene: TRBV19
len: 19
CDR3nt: TGTGCCAGTAGTCCCTTCGGGACTCTGGCCCTTAGCTATAATTCACCCCTCCACTTT
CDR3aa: CASSPFGTLALSYNSPLHF

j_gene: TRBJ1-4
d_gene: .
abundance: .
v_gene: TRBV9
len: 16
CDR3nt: TGTGCCAGCAGCCCCTCGACGGCCCTAGGAAATGAAAAACTGTTTTTT
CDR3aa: CASSPSTALGNEKLFF

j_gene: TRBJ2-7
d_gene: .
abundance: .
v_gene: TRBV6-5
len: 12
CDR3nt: TGTGCCAGTATGCGAGGATCCACCGAGCAGTACTTC
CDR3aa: CASMRGSTEQYF

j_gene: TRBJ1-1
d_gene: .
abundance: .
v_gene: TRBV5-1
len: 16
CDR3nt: TGCGCCAGCAGCTTGGTGGGCGGATTAATGAACACTGAAGCTTTCTTT
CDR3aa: CASSLVGGLMNTEAFF

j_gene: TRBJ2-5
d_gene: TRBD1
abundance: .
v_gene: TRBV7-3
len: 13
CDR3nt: TGTGCCAGCAGCCAGAAGGGGGCGGAGACCCAGTACTTC
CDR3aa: CASSQKGAETQYF

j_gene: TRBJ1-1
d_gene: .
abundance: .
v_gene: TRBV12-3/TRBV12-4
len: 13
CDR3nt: TGTGCCAGCACTCGCCTGAGTTACACTGAAGCTTTCTTT
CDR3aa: CASTRLSYTEAFF

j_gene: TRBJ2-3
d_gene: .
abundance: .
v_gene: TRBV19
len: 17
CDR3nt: TGTGCCAGTAGTCTCCGACGAAGAGCTGCTAGCACAGATACGCAGTATTTT
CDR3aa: CASSLRRRAASTDTQYF

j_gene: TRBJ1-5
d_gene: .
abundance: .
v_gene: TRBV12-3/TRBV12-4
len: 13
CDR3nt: TGTGCCAGCAGTTTGGGAGCCCATCAGCCCCAGCATTTT
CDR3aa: CASSLGAHQPQHF

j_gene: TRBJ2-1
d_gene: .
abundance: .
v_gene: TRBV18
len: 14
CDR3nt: TGTGCCAGCTCACCAGGGTTCCCGGACAATGAGCAGTTCTTC
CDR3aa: CASSPGFPDNEQFF

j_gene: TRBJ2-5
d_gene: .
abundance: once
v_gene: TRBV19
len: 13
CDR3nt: TGTGCCAGTAGTAAACAGGGATCGGAGACCCAGTACTTC
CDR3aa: CASSKQGSETQYF

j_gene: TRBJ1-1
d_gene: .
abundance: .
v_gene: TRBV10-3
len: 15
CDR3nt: TGTGCCATCAGTGAGATGGCTCGCATGAACACTGAAGCTTTCTTT
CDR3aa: CAISEMARMNTEAFF

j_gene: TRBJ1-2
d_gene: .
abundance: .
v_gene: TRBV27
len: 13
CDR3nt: TGTGCCAGCAGGAGGAGATCTAACTATGGCTACACCTTC
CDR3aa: CASRRRSNYGYTF

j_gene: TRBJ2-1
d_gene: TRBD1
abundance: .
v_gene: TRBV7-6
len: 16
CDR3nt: TGTGCCAGCAGCTTTCGCGTAGGACAGGGTATCGATGAGCAGTTCTTC
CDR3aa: CASSFRVGQGIDEQFF

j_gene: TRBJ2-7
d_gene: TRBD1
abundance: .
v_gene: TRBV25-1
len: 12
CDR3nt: TGTGCCAGCAGAATCGGGACAGGCAAGCAGTACTTC
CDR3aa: CASRIGTGKQYF

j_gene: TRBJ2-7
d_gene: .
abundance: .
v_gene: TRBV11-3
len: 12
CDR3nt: TGTGCCAGCAGCGGACAATCCTACGAGCAGTACTTC
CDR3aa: CASSGQSYEQYF

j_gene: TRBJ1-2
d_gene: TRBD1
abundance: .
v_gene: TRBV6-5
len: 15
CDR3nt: TGTGCCAGCAGTAACGCCGATCAGGGGGGCTATGGCTACACCTTC
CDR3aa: CASSNADQGGYGYTF

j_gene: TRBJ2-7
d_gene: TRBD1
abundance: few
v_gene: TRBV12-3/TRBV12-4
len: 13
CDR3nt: TGTGCCAGTTCGGACAGGGGCTCCTACGAGCAGTACTTC
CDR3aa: CASSDRGSYEQYF

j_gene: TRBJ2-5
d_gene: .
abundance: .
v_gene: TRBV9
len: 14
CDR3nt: TGTGCCAGCAGCGTCGGGTGGTACCAAGAGACCCAGTACTTC
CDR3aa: CASSVGWYQETQYF

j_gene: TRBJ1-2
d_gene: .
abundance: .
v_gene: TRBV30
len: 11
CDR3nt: TGTGCCTGGACCCTTTCTGAAGGCTACACCTTC
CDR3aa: CAWTLSEGYTF

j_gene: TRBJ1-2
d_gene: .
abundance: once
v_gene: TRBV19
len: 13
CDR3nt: TGTGCCAGTAGTTTGTTGGGTACTGATGGCTACACCTTC
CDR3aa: CASSLLGTDGYTF

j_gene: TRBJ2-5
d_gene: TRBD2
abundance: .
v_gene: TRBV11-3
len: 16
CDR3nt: TGTGCCAGCAGCTTAGGTTTGCGGGAGGCTCGAGAGACCCAGTACTTC
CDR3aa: CASSLGLREARETQYF

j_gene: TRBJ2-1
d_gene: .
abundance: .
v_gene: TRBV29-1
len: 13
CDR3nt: TGCAGCGTTCAGGGGGGCACCTACAATGAGCAGTTCTTC
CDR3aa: CSVQGGTYNEQFF

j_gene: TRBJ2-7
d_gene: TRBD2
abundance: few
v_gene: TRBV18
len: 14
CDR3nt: TGTGCCAGCTCCCCAGGACTAGCGGACTACGAGCAGTACTTC
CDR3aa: CASSPGLADYEQYF

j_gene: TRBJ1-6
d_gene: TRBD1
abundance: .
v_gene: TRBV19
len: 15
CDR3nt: TGTGCCAGTAGCAGCCGGCCAGGGGGGAATTCACCCCTCCACTTT
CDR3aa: CASSSRPGGNSPLHF

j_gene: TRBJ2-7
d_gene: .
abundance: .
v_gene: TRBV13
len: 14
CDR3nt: TGTGCCAGCAGCCGCTCGGGAGAGGGGGACGAGCAGTACTTC
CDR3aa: CASSRSGEGDEQYF

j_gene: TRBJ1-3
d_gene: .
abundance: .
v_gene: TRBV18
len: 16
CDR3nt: TGTGCCAGCTCACCGACGGGACCCCGGACCGGGACCACCATATATTTT
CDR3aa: CASSPTGPRTGTTIYF

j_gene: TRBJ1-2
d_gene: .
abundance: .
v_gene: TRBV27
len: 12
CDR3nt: TGTGCCAGCAGTTTTAGGGGAGGTGGCTACACCTTC
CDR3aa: CASSFRGGGYTF

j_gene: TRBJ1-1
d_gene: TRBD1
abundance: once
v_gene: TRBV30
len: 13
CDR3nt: TGTGCCTGCTGGACAGGGGAATACACTGAAGCTTTCTTT
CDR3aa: CACWTGEYTEAFF

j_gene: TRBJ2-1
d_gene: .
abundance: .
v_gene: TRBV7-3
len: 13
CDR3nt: TGTGCCAGCAGCTTATCCCGCGGGAATGAGCAGTTCTTC
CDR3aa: CASSLSRGNEQFF

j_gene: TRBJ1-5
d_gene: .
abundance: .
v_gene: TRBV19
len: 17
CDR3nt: TGTGCCAGTAGGCTTCGACAAGGGGGGTTTAGCAATCAGCCCCAGCATTTT
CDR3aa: CASRLRQGGFSNQPQHF

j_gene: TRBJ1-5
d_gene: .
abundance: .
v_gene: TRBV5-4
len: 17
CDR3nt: TGTGCCAGCAGCTTTATGGGTAGGTATCTTAGCAATCAGCCCCAGCATTTT
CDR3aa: CASSFMGRYLSNQPQHF

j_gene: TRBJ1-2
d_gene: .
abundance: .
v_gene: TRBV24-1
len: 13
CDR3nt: TGTGCCACCAGCCTGACGGGCTCTGGTGGCTACACCTTC
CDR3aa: CATSLTGSGGYTF

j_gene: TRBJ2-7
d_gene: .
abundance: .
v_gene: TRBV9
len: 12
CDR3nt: TGTGCCAGCAGCCGAACAGGGTACGAGCAGTACTTC
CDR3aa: CASSRTGYEQYF

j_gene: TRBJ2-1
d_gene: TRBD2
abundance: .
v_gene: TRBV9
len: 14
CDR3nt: TGTGCCAGCAGCGTAGGGGGAAGCGGGAACGAGCAGTTCTTC
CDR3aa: CASSVGGSGNEQFF

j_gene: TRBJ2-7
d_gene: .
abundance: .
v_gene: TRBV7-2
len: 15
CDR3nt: TGTGCCAGCAGCTTAGGGTTAGGAGTAGGATACGAGCAGTACTTC
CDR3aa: CASSLGLGVGYEQYF

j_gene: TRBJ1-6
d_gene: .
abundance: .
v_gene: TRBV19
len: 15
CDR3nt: TGTGCCAGTAGTACCCAAAGAAGCTATAATTCACCCCTCCACTTT
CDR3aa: CASSTQRSYNSPLHF

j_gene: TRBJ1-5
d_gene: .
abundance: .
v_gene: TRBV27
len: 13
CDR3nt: TGTGCCAGCAGTTTAGTGAGCAATCAGCCCCAGCATTTT
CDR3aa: CASSLVSNQPQHF

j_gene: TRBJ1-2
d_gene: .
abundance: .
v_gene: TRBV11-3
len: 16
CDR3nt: TGTGCCAGCAGCTGGAGCTCCGGGACGAAAGAATATGGCTACACCTTC
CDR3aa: CASSWSSGTKEYGYTF

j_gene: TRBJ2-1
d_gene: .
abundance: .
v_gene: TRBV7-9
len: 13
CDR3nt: TGTGCCAGCAGCTTAGGCAGCATTAATGAGCAGTTCTTC
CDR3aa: CASSLGSINEQFF

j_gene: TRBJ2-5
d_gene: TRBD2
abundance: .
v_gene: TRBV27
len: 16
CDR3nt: TGTGCCAGCAGTTCGGGACTAGCGGGGGGGTCAGAGACCCAGTACTTC
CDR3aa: CASSSGLAGGSETQYF

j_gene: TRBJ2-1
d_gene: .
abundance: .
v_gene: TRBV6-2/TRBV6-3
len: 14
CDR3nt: TGTGCCAGCAGTTATCTTCGACAGACCGATGAGCAGTTCTTC
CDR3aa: CASSYLRQTDEQFF